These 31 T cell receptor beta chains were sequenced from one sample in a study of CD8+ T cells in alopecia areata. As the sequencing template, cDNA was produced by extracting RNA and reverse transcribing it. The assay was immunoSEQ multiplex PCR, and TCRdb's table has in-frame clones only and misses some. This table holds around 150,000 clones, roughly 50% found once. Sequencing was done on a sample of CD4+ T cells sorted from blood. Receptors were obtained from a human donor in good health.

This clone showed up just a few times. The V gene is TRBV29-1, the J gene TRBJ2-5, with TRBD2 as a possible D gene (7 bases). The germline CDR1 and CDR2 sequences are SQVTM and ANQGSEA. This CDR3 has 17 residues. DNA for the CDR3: TGCAGTTCTTTCGTCCCCTCTCCCGGGGGGCGTCAAGAGACCCAGTACTTC. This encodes CSSFVPSPGGRQETQYF.

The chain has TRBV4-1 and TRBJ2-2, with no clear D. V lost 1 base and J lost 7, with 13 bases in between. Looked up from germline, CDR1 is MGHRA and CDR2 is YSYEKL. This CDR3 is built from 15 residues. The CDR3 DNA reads TGCGCCAGCAGCCAAGTTCCCAAGGCCAGCGGGGAGCTGTTTTTT. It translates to CASSQVPKASGELFF.

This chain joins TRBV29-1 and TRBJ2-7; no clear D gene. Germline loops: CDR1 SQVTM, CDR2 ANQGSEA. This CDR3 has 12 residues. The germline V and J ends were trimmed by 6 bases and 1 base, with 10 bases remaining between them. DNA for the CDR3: TGCAGCGTCGCCCCCGGTTCCTACGAGCAGTACTTC. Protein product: CSVAPGSYEQYF.

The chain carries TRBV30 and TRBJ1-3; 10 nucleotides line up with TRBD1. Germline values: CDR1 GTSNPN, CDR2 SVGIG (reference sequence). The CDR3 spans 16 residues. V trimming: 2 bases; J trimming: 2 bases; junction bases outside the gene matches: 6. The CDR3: CAWSLLGQGAGNTIYF. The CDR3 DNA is TGTGCCTGGAGTCTTCTCGGACAGGGGGCTGGAAACACCATATATTTT.

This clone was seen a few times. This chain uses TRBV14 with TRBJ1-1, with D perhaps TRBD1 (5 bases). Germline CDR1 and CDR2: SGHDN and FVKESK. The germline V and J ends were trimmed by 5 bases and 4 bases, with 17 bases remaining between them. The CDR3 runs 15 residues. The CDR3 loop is CASSYKLGGGTEAFF. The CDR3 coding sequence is TGTGCCAGCAGCTATAAGCTCGGTGGGGGCACTGAAGCTTTCTTT.

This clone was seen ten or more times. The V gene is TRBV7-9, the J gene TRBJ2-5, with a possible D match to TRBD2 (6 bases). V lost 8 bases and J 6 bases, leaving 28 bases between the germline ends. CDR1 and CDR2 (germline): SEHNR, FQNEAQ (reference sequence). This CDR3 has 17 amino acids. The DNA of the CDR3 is TGTGCCAGCGGCCGGGGACTCAATAATCCCACTGGGAAGACCCAGTACTTC. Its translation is CASGRGLNNPTGKTQYF.

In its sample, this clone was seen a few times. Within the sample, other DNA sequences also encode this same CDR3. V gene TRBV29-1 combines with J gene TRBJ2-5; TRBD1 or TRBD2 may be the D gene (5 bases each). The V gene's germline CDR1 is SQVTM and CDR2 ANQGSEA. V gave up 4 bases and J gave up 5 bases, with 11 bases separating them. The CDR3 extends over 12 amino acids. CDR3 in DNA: TGCAGCGTTGTTGGGGGTGGGGAGACCCAGTACTTC. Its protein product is CSVVGGGETQYF.

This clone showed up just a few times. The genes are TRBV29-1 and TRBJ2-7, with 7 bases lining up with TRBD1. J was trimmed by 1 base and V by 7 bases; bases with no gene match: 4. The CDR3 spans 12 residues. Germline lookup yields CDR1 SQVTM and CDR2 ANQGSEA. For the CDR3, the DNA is TGCAGCGGACAGGGCTCATCCTACGAGCAGTACTTC. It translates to CSGQGSSYEQYF.

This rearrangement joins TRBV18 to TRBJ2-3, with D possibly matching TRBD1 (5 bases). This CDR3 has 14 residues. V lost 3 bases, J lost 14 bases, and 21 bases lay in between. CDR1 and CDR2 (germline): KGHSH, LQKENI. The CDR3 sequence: CASSPHRNAAQGYF. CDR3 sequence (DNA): TGTGCCAGCTCACCCCACAGGAACGCAGCACAAGGGTATTTT. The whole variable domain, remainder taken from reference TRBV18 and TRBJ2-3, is NAGVMQNPRHLVRRRGQEARLRCSPMKGHSHVYWYRQLPEEGLKFMVYLQKENIIDESGMPKERFSAEFPKEGPSILRIQQVVRGDSAAYFCASSPHRNAAQGYFGPGTRLTVL.

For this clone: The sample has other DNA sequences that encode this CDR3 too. The CDR3 loop reads CSATSGTDTGELFF. The CDR3 DNA reads as TGCAGCGCGACTAGCGGGACAGATACCGGGGAGCTGTTTTTT. V and J are TRBV29-1 and TRBJ2-2; 11 bases line up with TRBD2. Germline CDR1 SQVTM, CDR2 ANQGSEA. V gave up 7 bases and J gave up 5 bases; unmatched junction bases: 6. This CDR3 has 14 residues.

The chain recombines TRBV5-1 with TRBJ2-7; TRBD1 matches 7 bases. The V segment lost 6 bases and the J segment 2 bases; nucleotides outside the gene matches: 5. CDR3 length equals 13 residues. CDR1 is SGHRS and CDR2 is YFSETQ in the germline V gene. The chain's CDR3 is CASKRQGPYEQYF. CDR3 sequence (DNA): TGCGCCAGCAAACGACAGGGCCCCTACGAGCAGTACTTC.

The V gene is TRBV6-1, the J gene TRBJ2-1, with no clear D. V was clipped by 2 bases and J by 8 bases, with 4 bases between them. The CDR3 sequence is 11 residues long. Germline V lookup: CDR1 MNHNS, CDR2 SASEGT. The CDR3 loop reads CASSEQYEQFF. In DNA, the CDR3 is TGTGCCAGCAGTGAACAGTATGAGCAGTTCTTC.

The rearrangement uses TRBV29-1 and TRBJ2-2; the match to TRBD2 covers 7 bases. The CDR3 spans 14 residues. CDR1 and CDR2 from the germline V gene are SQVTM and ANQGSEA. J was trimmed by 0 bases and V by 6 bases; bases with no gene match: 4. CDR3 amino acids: CSVLSGANTGELFF. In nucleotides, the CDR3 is TGCAGCGTGTTAAGCGGGGCGAACACCGGGGAGCTGTTTTTT.

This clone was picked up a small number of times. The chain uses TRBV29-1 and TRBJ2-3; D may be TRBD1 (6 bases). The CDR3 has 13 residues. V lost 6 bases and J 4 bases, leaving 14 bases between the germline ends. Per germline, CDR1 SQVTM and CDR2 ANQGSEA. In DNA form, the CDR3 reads TGCAGCGTAAGCTGGACAGCGCCAGATACGCAGTATTTT. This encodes CSVSWTAPDTQYF.

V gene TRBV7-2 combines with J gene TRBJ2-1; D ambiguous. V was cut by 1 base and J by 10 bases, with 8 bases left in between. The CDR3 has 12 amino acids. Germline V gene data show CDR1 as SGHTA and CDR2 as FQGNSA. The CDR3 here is CASSLVGREQFF. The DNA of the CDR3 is TGTGCCAGCAGCTTAGTGGGTCGGGAGCAGTTCTTC.

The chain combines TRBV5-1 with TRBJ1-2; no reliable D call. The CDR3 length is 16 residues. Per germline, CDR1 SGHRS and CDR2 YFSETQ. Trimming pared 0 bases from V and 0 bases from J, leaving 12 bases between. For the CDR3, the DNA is TGCGCCAGCAGCTTGGAGGCAGCAATTACTAACTATGGCTACACCTTC. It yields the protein CASSLEAAITNYGYTF.

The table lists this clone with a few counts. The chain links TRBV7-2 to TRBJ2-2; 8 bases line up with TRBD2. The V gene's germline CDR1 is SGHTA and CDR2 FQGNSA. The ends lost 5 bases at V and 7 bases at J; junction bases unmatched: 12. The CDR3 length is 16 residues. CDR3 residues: CASSPGGSGIGGELFF. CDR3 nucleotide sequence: TGTGCCAGCAGCCCCGGAGGTAGCGGGATCGGCGGGGAGCTGTTTTTT.

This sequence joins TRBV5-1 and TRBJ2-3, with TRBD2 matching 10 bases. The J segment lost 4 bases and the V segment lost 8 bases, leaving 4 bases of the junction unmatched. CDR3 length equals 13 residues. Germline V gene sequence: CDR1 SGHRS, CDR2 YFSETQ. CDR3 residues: CASSSGSADTQYF. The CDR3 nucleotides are TGCGCCAGTTCTAGCGGGAGCGCAGATACGCAGTATTTT.

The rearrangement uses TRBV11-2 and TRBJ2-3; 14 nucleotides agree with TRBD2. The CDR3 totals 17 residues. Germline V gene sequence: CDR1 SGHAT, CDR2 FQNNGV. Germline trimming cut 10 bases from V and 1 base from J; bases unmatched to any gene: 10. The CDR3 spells CANSPGTSGSRTDTQYF. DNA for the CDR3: TGTGCCAATTCACCCGGGACTAGCGGGAGCCGCACAGATACGCAGTATTTT.

The CDR3 loop is CASSPRALLAGERSSYNEQFF. The CDR3 DNA follows: TGTGCCAGCTCACCAAGAGCCCTACTAGCGGGAGAAAGGAGCTCCTACAATGAGCAGTTCTTC. V is TRBV18 and J is TRBJ2-1; 11 nucleotides line up with TRBD2. This CDR3 has 21 residues. Looked up from germline, CDR1 is KGHSH and CDR2 is LQKENI. J lost 0 bases, V lost 2 bases, and 15 bases had no gene match.

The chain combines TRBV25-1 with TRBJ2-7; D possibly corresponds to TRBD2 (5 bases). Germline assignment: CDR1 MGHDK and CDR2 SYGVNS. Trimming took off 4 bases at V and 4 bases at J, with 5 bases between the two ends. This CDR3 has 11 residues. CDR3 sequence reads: CASSAGYEQYF. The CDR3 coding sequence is TGTGCCAGCAGTGCGGGATACGAGCAGTACTTC.

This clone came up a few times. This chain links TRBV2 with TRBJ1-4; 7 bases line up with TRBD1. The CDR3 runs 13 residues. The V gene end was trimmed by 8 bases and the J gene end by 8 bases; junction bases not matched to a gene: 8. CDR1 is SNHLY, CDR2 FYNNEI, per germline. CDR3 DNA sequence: TGTGCCAGCGTACGAGGGGGCAGCGAAAAACTGTTTTTT. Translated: CASVRGGSEKLFF.

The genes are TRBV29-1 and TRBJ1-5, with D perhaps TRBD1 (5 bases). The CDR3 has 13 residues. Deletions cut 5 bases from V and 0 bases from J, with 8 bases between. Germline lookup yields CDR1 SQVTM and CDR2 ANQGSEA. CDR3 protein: CSVTQDSNQPQHF. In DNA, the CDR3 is TGCAGCGTTACACAGGATAGCAATCAGCCCCAGCATTTT. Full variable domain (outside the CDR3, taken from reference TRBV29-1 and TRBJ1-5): SAVISQKPSRDICQRGTSLTIQCQVDSQVTMMFWYRQQPGQSLTLIATANQGSEATYESGFVIDKFPISRPNLTFSTLTVSNMSPEDSSIYLCSVTQDSNQPQHFGDGTRLSIL.

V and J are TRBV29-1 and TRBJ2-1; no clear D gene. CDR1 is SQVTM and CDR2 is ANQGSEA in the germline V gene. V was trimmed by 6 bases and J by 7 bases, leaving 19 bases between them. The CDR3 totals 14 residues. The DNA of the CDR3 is TGCAGCGTGGAGCGCCTAGTAAATAAGAATGAGCAGTTCTTC. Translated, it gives CSVERLVNKNEQFF.

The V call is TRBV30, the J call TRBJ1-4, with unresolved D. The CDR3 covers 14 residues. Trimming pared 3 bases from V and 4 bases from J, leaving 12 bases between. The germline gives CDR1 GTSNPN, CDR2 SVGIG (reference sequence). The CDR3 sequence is CAWSGRPINEKLFF. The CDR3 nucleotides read TGTGCCTGGAGCGGCAGACCGATTAATGAAAAACTGTTTTTT.

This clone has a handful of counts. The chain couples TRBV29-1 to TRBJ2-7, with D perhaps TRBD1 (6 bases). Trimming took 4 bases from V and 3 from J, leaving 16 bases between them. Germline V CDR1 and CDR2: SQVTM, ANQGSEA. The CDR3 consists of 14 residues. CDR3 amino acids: CSVVGQQGHYEQYF. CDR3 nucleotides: TGCAGCGTTGTTGGCCAGCAGGGGCACTACGAGCAGTACTTC.

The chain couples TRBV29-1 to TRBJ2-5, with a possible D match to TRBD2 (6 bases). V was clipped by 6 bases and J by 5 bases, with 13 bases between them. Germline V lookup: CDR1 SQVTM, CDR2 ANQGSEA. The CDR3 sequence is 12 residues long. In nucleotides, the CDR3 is TGCAGCGTCCTGCCGGCGGGGGAGACCCAGTACTTC. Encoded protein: CSVLPAGETQYF.

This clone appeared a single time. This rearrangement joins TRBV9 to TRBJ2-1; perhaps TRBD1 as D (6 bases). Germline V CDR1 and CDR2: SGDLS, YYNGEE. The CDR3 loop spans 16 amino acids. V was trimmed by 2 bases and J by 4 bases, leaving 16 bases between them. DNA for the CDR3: TGTGCCAGCAGCGTTGGGGGAGTGGGGGCGTACAATGAGCAGTTCTTC. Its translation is CASSVGGVGAYNEQFF.

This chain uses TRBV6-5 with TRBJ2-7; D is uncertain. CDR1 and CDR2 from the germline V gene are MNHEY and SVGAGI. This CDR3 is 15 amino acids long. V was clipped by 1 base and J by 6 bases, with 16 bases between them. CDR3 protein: CASSYFHSAISEQYF. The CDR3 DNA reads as TGTGCCAGCAGTTACTTTCACAGTGCCATTAGCGAGCAGTACTTC.

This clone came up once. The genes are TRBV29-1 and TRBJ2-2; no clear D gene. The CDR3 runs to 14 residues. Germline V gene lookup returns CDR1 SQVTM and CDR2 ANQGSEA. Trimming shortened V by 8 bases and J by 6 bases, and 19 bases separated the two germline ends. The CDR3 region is CSILTQVAAGELFF. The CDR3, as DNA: TGCAGCATACTGACCCAGGTGGCGGCCGGGGAGCTGTTTTTT.

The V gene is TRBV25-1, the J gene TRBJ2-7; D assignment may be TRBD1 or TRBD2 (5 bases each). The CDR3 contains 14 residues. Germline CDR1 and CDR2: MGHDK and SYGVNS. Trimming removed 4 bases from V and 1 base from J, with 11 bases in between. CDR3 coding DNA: TGTGCCAGCAGTGTGCCGGGACGGTCCTACGAGCAGTACTTC. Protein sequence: CASSVPGRSYEQYF.